This TCR beta chain was captured by sequencing in a study of shared clonotypes between healthy human individuals. Study observations and caveats: Among donors, clonotype sharing was expected to be affected by sequencing depth. Sampling was confined to blood; repertoires within tissues likely differ.

CDR1 is LNHNV and CDR2 is YYDKDF in the germline V gene (reference sequence). Trimming removed 5 bases from V and 5 bases from J; junction bases left unmatched: 15. This CDR3 is built from 17 residues. Evenly divided among several immunoSEQ plates was the genomic DNA of each subset. TCRdb's copy holds only in-frame clones and misses some; the assay was immunoSEQ multiplex PCR. The sample has hundreds of thousands of clones; around 78% are singletons. Donation came from healthy HIV-negative adults that had no recent acute infections or vaccinations. Worth noting for this clone: The antigen remains undetermined.

This sequence originates from a woman aged 40 to 55 in good health. Some clones in this sample may be carry-over from other donors' samples. V and J are TRBV15 and TRBJ2-1; 7 bases align to TRBD2. The sample was PBMCs. As DNA, the CDR3 is TGTGCCACCAGCTCAATTACCAGCGGGAATTGGAACAATGAGCAGTTCTTC. Protein product: CATSSITSGNWNNEQFF.